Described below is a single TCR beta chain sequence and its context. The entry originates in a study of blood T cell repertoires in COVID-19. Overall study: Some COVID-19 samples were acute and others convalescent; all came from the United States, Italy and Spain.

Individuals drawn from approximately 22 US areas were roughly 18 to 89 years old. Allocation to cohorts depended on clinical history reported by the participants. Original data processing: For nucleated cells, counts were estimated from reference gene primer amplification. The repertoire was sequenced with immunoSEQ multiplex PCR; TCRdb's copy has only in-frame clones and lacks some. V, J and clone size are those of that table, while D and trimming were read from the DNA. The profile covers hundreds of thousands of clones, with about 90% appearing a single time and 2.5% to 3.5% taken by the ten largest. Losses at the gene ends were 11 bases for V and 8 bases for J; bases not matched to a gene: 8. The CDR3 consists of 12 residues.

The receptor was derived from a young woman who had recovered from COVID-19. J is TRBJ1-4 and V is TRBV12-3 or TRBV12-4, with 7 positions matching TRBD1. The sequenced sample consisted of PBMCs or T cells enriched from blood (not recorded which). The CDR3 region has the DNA TGTGCCCGTGGACAGGTTCGAGAAAAACTGTTTTTT. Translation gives CARGQVREKLFF.